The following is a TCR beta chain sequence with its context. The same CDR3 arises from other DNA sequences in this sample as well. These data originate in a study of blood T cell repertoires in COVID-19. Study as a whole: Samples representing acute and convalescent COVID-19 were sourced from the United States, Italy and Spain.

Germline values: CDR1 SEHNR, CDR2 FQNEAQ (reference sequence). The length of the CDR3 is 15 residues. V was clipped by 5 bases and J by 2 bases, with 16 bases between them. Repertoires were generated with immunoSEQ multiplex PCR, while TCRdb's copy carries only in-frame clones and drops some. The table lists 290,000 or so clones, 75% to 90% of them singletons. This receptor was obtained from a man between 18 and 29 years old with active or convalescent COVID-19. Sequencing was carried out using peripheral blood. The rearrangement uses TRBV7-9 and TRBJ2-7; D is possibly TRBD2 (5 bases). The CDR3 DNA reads TGTGCCAGCAGCCCGCGACAAGGGAGCCCCTACGAGCAGTACTTC. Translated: CASSPRQGSPYEQYF.